One and the same sample provided the 5 T cell receptor beta chains below, sequenced in a study of vaccination effects on CD4 cells after COVID-19. Some clones are missing from TCRdb's copy, which holds only in-frame ones; the method was immunoSEQ multiplex PCR. In the table there are 65,000 to 95,000 clones, roughly 80% of which are singletons. With the ViraFEST assay, the study expanded antigen-specific CD4+ T cells using viral peptide pools, then sequenced them. Upon completion of about ten days in culture, CD4+ T cells were isolated. Either the mRNA-1273 or the BNT162b2 vaccine was given to participants as two doses. No cognate antigen is known for these TCRs. The specimen was CD4+ T cells from PBMCs cultured with HCoV-OC43 spike peptides, collected after COVID-19 vaccination. Subset meaning: HCoV-OC43 spike overlapping peptide pool stimulation. The receptors come from a human donor who received a COVID-19 vaccine.

This clone was seen a handful of times. The chain combines TRBV4-2 with TRBJ2-5; TRBD2 might be the D (6 bases). The CDR3 sequence is 14 residues long. Germline-derived CDR1 and CDR2 are LGHNA and YNFKEQ. Trimming removed 2 bases at V and 5 bases at J, with 12 bases between. CDR3 loop: CASSQSWGVETQYF. The CDR3, as DNA: TGTGCCAGCAGCCAAAGCTGGGGGGTCGAGACCCAGTACTTC.

This chain connects TRBV7-9 to TRBJ2-2; D is possibly TRBD1 (5 bases). This CDR3 is built from 15 residues. With 4 bases removed from V and 7 bases from J, the gap between germline ends came to 16 bases. Germline lookup yields CDR1 SEHNR and CDR2 FQNEAQ (reference sequence). CDR3 nucleotide sequence: TGTGCCAGCAGCTCGACATGGGGCAATGTCGGGGAGCTGTTTTTT. Amino acid sequence: CASSSTWGNVGELFF.

The rearrangement links TRBV7-2 to TRBJ2-3; D possibly corresponds to TRBD2 (6 bases). Germline V gene sequence: CDR1 SGHTA, CDR2 FQGNSA. The CDR3 runs 16 residues. Trimming removed 4 bases at V and 0 bases at J, with 14 bases between. The CDR3 reads CASSSLGTSSTDTQYF. The CDR3 nucleotides read TGTGCCAGCAGCTCCCTAGGAACTAGCAGCACAGATACGCAGTATTTT. Using reference TRBV7-2 and TRBJ2-3 for the parts outside the CDR3, the full variable domain is GAGVSQSPSNKVTEKGKDVELRCDPISGHTALYWYRQSLGQGLEFLIYFQGNSAPDKSGLPSDRFSAERTGGSVSTLTIQRTQQEDSAVYLCASSSLGTSSTDTQYFGPGTRLTVL.

The J gene is TRBJ2-5, the V gene TRBV19, with no clear D. The CDR3 loop spans 13 amino acids. Per the germline V gene, CDR1 is LNHDA and CDR2 is SQIVND (reference sequence). V lost 5 bases to trimming and J lost 4 bases, with 11 bases between them. The CDR3 DNA reads TGTGCCAGTAGTTTCAACCAAGGAGAGACCCAGTACTTC. Protein product: CASSFNQGETQYF.

This clone has only one observation. The chain couples TRBV7-8 to TRBJ1-2; 7 bases are a match to TRBD1. Germline CDR1 is SGHVS and CDR2 is FQNEAQ. This CDR3 contains 15 residues. J gave up 2 bases and V 1 base, and 4 bases lay outside the gene matches. CDR3: CASSLENRGNYGYTF. DNA of the CDR3: TGTGCCAGCAGCTTAGAAAACAGGGGCAACTATGGCTACACCTTC.